The clone carrying this TCR beta chain was picked up a small number of times. The antigen remains unidentified. The method was immunoSEQ multiplex PCR; TCRdb's version includes in-frame clones alone and lacks a portion of them. The data contain some 44,000 clones, around 86% of them seen just once; the ten biggest clones take up 24%. The data are from a study of lymphopenia after photon versus proton radiotherapy. Study-wide results and caveats: After lymphocyte nadir, photon-treated repertoires showed oligoclonal expansion, especially CD8+ Temra. Photon-treated patients lost naive T cells and TCR diversity; proton-treated stayed stable. Only patients who died were analyzed for survival; proton advantage is unproven. Post-nadir TCR diversity decline inversely tracked overall survival among those who died.

The V segment lost 0 bases and the J segment 5 bases; nucleotides outside the gene matches: 1. This CDR3 region has 14 residues. Germline V gives CDR1 SGHRS, CDR2 YFSETQ. The sequencing here drew on peripheral blood, taken from a patient treated with proton-based radiotherapy. The V gene is TRBV5-1, the J gene TRBJ1-4; 7 bases align to TRBD1. This receptor was identified in a woman aged 70-85 years with pancreatic cancer. The CDR3 DNA follows: TGCGCCAGCAGCTTGGCACAGGGGAATGAAAAACTGTTTTTT. It codes for CASSLAQGNEKLFF.